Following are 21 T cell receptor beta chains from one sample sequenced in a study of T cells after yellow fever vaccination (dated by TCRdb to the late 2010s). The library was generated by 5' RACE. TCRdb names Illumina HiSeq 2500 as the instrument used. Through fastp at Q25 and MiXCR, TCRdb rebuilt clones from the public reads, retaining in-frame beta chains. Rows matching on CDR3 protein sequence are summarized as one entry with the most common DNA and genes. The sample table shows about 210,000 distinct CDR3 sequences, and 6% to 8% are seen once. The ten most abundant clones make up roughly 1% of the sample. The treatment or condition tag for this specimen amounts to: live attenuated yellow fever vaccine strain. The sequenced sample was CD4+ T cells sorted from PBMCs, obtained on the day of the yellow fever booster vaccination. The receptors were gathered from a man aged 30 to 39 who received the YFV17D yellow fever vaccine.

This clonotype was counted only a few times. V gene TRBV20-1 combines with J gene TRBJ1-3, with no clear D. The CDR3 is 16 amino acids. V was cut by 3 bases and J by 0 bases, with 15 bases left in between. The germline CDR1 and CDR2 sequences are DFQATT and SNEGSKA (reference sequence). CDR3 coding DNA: TGCAGTGCTAGCGTAGGAACCGAGAGCTCTGGAAACACCATATATTTT. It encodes CSASVGTESSGNTIYF.

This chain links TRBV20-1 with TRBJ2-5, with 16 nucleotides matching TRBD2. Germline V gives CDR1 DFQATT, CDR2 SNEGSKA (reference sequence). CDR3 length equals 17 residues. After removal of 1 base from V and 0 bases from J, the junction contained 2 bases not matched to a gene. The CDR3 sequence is CSARGGLAGGYQETQYF. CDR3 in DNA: TGCAGTGCTAGAGGGGGACTAGCGGGAGGGTACCAAGAGACCCAGTACTTC.

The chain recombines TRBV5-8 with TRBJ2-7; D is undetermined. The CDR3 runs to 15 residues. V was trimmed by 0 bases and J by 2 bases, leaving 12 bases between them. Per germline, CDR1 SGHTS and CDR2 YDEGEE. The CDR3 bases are TGTGCCAGCAGCTTGGATGGGTACTCGACCTACGAGCAGTACTTC. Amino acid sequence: CASSLDGYSTYEQYF. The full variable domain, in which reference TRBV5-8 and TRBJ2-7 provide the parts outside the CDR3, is EAGVTQSPTHLIKTRGQQATLRCSPISGHTSVYWYQQALGLGLQFLLWYDEGEERNRGNFPPRFSGRQFPNYSSELNVNALELEDSALYLCASSLDGYSTYEQYFGPGTRLTVT.

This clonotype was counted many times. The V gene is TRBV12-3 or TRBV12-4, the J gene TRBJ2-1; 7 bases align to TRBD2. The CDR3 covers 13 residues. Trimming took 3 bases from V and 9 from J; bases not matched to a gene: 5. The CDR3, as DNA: TGTGCCAGCAGTTTGGTGGGAGGGGTTGAGCAGTTCTTC. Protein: CASSLVGGVEQFF.

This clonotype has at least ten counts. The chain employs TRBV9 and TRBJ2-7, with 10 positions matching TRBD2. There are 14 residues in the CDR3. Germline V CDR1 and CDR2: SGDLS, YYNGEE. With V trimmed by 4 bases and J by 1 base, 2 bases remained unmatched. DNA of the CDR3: TGTGCCAGCAGCTCTAGCGGGGGTTCCTACGAGCAGTACTTC. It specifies CASSSSGGSYEQYF. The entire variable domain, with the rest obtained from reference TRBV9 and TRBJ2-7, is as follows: DSGVTQTPKHLITATGQRVTLRCSPRSGDLSVYWYQQSLDQGLQFLIQYYNGEERAKGNILERFSAQQFPDLHSELNLSSLELGDSALYFCASSSSGGSYEQYFGPGTRLTVT.

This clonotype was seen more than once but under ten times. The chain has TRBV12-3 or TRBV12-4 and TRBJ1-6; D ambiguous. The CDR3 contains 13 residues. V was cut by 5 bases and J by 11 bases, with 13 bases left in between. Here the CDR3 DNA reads TGTGCCAGCAGTCTTTCTTCCGGGACACCCCTCCACTTT. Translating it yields CASSLSSGTPLHF.

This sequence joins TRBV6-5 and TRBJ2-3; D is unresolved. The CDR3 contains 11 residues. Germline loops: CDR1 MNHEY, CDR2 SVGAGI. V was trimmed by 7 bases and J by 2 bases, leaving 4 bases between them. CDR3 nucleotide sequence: TGTGCCAGCACATCCACAGATACGCAGTATTTT. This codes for CASTSTDTQYF.

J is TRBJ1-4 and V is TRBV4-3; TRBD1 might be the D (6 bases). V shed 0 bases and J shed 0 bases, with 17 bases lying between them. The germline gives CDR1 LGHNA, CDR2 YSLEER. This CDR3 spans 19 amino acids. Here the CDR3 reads CASSQDSQGRFSTNEKLFF. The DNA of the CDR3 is TGCGCCAGCAGCCAAGACTCTCAGGGGCGCTTTTCAACTAATGAAAAACTGTTTTTT.

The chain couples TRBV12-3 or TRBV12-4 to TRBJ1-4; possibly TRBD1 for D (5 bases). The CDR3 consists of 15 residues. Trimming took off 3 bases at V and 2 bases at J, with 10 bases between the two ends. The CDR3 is CASSFQGTTNEKLFF. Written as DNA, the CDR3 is TGTGCCAGCAGTTTCCAGGGTACCACTAATGAAAAACTGTTTTTT.

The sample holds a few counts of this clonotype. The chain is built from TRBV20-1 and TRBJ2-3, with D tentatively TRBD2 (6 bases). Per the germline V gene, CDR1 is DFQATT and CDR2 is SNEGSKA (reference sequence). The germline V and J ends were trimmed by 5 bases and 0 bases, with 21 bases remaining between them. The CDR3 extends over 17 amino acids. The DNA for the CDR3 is TGCAGTGCTCCCCTTGAAACAGGACTACCCAGCACAGATACGCAGTATTTT. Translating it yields CSAPLETGLPSTDTQYF.

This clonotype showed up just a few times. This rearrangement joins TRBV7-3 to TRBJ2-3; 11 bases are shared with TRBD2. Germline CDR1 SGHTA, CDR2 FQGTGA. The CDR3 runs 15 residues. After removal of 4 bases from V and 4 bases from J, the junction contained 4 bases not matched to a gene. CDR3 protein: CASSSLAGVADTQYF. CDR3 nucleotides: TGTGCCAGCAGCTCACTAGCGGGAGTGGCAGATACGCAGTATTTT. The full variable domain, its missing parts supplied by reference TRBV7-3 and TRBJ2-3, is GAGVSQTPSNKVTEKGKYVELRCDPISGHTALYWYRQSLGQGPEFLIYFQGTGAADDSGLPNDRFFAVRPEGSVSTLKIQRTERGDSAVYLCASSSLAGVADTQYFGPGTRLTVL.

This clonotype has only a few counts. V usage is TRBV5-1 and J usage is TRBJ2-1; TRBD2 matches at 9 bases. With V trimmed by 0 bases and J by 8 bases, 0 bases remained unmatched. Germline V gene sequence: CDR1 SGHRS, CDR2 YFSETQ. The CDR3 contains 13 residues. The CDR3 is CASSLGGRDEQFF. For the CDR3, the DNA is TGCGCCAGCAGCTTGGGCGGGAGGGATGAGCAGTTCTTC.

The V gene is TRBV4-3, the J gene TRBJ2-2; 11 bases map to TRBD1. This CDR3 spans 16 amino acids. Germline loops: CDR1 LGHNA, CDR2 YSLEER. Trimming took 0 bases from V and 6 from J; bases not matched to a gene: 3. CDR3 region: CASSQEGQGVSGELFF. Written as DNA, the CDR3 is TGCGCCAGCAGCCAAGAGGGACAGGGGGTTTCCGGGGAGCTGTTTTTT.

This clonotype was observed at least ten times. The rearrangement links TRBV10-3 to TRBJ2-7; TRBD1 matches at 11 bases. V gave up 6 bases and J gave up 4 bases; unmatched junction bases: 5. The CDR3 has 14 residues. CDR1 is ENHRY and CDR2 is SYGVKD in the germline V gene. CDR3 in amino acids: CAISSGQGGYEQYF. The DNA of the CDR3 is TGTGCCATCAGCTCGGGACAGGGGGGTTACGAGCAGTACTTC.

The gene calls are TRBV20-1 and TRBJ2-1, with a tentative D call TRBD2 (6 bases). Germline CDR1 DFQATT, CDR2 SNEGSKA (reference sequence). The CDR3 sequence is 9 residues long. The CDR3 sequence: CRDGTSQFF. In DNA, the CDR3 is TGCAGAGATGGGACTTCCCAGTTCTTC.

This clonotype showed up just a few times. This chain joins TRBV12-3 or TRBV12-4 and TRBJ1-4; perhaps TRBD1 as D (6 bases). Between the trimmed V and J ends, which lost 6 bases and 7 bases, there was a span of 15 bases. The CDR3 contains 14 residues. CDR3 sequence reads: CASSQDSIAEKLFF. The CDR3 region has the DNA TGTGCCAGCAGCCAGGACAGTATCGCTGAAAAACTGTTTTTT.

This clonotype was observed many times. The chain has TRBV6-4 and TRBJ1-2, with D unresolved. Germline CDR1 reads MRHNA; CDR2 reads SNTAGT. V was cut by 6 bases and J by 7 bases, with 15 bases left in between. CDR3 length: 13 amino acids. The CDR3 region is CASRDPRGGGYTF. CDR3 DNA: TGTGCCAGCAGGGACCCGAGAGGAGGTGGCTACACCTTC.

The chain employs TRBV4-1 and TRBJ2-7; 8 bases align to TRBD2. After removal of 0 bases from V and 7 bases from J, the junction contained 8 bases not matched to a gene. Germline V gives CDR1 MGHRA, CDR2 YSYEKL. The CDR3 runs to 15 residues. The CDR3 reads CASSQDGLARGEQYF. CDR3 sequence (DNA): TGCGCCAGCAGCCAAGACGGACTAGCTCGGGGGGAGCAGTACTTC.

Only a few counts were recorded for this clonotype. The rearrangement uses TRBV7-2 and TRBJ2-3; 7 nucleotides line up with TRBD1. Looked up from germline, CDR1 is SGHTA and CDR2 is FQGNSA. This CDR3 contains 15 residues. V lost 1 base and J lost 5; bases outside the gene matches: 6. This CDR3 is CASSLVSGGRDTQYF. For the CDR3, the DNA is TGTGCCAGCAGCTTAGTTTCAGGGGGTCGAGATACGCAGTATTTT.

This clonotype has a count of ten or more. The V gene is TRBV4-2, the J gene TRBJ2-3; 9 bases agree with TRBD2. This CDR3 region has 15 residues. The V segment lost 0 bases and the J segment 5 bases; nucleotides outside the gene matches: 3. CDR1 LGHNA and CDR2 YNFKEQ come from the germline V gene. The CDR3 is CASSQDRTSVDTQYF. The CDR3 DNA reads TGTGCCAGCAGCCAAGATAGGACTAGCGTAGATACGCAGTATTTT.

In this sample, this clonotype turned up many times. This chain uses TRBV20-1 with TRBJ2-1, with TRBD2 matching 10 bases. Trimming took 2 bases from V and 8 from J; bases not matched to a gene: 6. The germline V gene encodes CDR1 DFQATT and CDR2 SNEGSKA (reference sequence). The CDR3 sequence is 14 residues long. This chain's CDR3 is CSARLAGVVDEQFF. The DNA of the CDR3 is TGCAGTGCTAGACTAGCGGGAGTTGTCGATGAGCAGTTCTTC.